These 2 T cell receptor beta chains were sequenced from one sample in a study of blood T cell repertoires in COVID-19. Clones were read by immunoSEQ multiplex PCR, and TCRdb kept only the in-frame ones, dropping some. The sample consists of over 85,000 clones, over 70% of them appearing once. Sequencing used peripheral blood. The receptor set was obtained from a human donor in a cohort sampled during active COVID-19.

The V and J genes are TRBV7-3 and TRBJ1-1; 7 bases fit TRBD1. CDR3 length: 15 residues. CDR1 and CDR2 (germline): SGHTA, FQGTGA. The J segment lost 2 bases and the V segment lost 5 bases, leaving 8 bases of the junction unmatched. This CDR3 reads CASSPGTAINTEAFF. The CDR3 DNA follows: TGTGCCAGCAGCCCAGGGACAGCTATTAACACTGAAGCTTTCTTT.

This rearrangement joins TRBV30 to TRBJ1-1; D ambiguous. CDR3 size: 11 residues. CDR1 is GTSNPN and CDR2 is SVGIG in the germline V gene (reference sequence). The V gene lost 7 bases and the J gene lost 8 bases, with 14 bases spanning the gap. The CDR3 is CASSTREEAFF. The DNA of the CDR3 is TGTGCCTCTTCCACCCGAGAGGAAGCTTTCTTT. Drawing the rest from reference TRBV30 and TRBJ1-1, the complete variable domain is SQTIHQWPATLVQPVGSPLSLECTVEGTSNPNLYWYRQAAGRGLQLLFYSVGIGQISSEVPQNLSASRPQDRQFILSSKKLLLSDSGFYLCASSTREEAFFGQGTRLTVV.